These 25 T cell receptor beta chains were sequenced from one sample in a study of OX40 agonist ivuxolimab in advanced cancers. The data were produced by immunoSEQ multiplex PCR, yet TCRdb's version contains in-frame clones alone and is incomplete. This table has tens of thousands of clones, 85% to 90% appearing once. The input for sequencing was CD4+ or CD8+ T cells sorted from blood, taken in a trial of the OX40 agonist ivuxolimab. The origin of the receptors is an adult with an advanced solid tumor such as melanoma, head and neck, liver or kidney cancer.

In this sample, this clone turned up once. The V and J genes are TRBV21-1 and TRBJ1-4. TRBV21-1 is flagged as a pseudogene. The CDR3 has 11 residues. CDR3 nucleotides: TGTGCCGTGGTCCCTCTGGAAAAACTGTTTTTT. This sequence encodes CAVVPLEKLFF.

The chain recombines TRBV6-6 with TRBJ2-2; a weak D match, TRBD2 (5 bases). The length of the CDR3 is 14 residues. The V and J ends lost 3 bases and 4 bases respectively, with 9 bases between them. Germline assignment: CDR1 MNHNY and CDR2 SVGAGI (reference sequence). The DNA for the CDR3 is TGTGCCAGCAGTTATCGCGGAGGCACCGGGGAGCTGTTTTTT. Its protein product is CASSYRGGTGELFF.

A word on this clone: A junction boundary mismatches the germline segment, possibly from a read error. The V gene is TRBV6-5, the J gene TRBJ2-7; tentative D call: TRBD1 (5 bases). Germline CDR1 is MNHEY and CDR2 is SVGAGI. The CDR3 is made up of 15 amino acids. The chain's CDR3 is CASSPDITGSYGQYF. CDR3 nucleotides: TGTGCCAGCAGTCCGGACATAACCGGCTCCTACGGGCAGTACTTC.

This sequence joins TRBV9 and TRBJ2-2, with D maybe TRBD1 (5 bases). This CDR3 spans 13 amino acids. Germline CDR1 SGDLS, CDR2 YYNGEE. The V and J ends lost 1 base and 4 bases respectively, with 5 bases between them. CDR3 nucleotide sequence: TGTGCCAGCAGCGTACAGGGCACCGGGGAGCTGTTTTTT. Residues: CASSVQGTGELFF. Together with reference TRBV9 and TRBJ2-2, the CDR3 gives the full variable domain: DSGVTQTPKHLITATGQRVTLRCSPRSGDLSVYWYQQSLDQGLQFLIQYYNGEERAKGNILERFSAQQFPDLHSELNLSSLELGDSALYFCASSVQGTGELFFGEGSRLTVL.

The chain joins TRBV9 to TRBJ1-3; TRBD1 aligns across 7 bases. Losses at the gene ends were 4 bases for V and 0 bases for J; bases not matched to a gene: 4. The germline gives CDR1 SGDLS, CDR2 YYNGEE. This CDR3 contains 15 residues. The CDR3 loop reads CASSQTGVSGNTIYF. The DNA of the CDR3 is TGTGCCAGCAGCCAAACAGGGGTCTCTGGAAACACCATATATTTT.

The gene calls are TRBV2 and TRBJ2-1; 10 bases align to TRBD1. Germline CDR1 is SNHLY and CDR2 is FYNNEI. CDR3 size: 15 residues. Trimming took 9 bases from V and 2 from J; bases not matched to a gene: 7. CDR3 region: CARSTGTGAYNEQFF. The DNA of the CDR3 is TGTGCCAGAAGTACCGGGACAGGGGCCTACAATGAGCAGTTCTTC.

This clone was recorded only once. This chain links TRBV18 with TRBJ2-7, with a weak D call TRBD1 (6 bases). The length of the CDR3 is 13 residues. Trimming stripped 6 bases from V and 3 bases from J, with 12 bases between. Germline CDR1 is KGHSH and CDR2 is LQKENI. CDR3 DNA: TGTGCCAGCTCCGGGACACCTCGCTACGAGCAGTACTTC. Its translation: CASSGTPRYEQYF.

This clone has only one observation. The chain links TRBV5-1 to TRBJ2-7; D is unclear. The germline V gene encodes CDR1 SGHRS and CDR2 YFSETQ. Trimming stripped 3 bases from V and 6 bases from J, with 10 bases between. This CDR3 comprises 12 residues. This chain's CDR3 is CASSYDGFEQYF. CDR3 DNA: TGCGCCAGCAGCTACGATGGGTTCGAGCAGTACTTC. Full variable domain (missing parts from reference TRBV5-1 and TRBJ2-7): KAGVTQTPRYLIKTRGQQVTLSCSPISGHRSVSWYQQTPGQGLQFLFEYFSETQRNKGNFPGRFSGRQFSNSRSEMNVSTLELGDSALYLCASSYDGFEQYFGPGTRLTVT.

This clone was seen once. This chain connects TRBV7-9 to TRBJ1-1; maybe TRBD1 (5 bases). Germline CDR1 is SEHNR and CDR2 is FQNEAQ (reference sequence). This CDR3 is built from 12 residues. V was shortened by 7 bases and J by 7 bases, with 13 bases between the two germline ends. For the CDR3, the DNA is TGTGCCAGCATCCTCGGGGACGGTGAAGCTTTCTTT. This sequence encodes CASILGDGEAFF.

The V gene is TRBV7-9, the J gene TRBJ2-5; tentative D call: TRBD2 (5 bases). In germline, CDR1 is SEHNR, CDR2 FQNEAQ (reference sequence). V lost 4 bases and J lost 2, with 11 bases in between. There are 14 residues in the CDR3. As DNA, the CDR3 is TGTGCCAGCAGCTCAGGACTTCCGCAAGAGACCCAGTACTTC. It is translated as CASSSGLPQETQYF.

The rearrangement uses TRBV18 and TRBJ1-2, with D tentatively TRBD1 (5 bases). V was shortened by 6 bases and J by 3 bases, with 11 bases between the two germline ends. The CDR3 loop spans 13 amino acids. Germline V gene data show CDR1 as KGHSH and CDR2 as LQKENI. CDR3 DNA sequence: TGTGCCAGCTCCGACAGTCTCGACTATGGCTACACCTTC. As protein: CASSDSLDYGYTF.

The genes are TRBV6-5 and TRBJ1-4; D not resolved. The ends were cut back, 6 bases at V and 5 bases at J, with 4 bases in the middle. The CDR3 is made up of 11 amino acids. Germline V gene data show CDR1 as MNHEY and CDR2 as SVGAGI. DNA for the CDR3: TGTGCCAGCAGGGGAAATGAAAAACTGTTTTTT. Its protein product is CASRGNEKLFF.

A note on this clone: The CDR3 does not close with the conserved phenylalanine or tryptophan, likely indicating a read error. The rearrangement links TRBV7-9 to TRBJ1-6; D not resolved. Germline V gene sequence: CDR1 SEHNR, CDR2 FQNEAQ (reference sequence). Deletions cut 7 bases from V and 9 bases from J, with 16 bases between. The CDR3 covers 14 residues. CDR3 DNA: TGTGCCAGCACCGCGTGGGAGCGGGGTTCACCCCTCCACCTT. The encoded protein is CASTAWERGSPLHL.

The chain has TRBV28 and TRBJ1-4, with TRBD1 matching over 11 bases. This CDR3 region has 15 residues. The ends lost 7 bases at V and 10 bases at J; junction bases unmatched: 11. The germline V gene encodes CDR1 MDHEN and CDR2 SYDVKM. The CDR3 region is CASISTGTGGGKLFF. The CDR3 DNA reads TGTGCCAGCATCTCTACCGGGACAGGGGGGGGAAAACTGTTTTTT.

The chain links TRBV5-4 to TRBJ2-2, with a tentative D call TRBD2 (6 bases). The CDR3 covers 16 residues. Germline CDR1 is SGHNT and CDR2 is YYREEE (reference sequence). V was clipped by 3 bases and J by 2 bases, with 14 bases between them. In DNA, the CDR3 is TGTGCCAGCAGCTCCCTCGGGGGAAGAAACACCGGGGAGCTGTTTTTT. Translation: CASSSLGGRNTGELFF.

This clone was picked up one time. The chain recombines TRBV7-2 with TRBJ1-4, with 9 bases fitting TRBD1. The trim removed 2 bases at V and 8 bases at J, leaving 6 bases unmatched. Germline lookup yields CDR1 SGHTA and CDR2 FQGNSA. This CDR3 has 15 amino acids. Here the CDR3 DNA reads TGTGCCAGCAGCTTATTATGGGACAGGGAGGAAAAACTGTTTTTT. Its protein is CASSLLWDREEKLFF. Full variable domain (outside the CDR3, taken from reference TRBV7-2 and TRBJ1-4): GAGVSQSPSNKVTEKGKDVELRCDPISGHTALYWYRQSLGQGLEFLIYFQGNSAPDKSGLPSDRFSAERTGGSVSTLTIQRTQQEDSAVYLCASSLLWDREEKLFFGSGTQLSVL.

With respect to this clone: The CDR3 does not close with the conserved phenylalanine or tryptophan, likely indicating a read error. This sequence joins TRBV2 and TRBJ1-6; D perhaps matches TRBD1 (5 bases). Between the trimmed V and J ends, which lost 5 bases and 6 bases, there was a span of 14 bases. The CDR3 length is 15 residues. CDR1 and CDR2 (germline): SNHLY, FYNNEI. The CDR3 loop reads CASSWSLQGNSPLHL. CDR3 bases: TGTGCCAGCAGTTGGAGTCTTCAGGGTAATTCACCCCTCCACCTT.

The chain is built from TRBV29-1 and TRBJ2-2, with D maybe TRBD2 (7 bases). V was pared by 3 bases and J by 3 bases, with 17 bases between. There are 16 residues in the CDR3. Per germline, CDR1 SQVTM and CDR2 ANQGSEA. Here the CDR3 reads CSVESGGALDTGELFF. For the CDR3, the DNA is TGCAGCGTTGAGAGTGGGGGGGCGCTGGACACCGGGGAGCTGTTTTTT.

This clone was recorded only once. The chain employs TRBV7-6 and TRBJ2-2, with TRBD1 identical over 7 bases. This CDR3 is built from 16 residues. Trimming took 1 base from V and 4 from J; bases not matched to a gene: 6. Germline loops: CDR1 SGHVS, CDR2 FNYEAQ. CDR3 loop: CASSLDEGAGTGELFF. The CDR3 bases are TGTGCCAGCAGCTTAGACGAGGGGGCAGGCACCGGGGAGCTGTTTTTT.

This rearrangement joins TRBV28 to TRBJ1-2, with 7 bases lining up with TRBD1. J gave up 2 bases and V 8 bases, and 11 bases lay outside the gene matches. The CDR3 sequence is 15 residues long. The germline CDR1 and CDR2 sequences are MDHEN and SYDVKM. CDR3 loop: CASREGTDLNYGYTF. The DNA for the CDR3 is TGTGCCAGCCGTGAGGGGACAGACCTGAACTATGGCTACACCTTC.

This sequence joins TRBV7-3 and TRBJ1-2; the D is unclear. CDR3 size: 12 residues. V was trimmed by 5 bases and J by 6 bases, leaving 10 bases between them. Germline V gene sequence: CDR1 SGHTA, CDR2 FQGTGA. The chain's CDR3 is CASSPLRDGYTF. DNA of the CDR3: TGTGCCAGCAGCCCATTGCGAGATGGCTACACCTTC.

The chain's CDR3 is CASSILGNPSNEQYF. The CDR3 DNA reads as TGCGCCAGCAGCATCCTCGGAAACCCGAGCAACGAGCAGTACTTC. The chain employs TRBV5-1 and TRBJ2-7; D not certain. This CDR3 is 15 amino acids long. Germline V gene lookup returns CDR1 SGHRS and CDR2 YFSETQ. V was pared by 4 bases and J by 5 bases, with 19 bases between.

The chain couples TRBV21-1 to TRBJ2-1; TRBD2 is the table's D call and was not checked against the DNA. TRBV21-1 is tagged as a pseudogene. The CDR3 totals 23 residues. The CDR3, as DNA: TGTGCCAGCAGCTCCTCAAAAAGGATCGCACTAGCGGGGGGGCCTTGCGCCTACAATGAGCAGTTCTTC. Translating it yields CASSSSKRIALAGGPCAYNEQFF.

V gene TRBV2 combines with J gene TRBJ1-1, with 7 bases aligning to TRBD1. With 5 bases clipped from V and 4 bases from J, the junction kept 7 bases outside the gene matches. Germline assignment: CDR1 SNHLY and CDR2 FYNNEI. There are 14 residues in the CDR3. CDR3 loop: CASSQQGYRTEAFF. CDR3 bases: TGTGCCAGCAGTCAACAGGGGTATCGCACTGAAGCTTTCTTT.

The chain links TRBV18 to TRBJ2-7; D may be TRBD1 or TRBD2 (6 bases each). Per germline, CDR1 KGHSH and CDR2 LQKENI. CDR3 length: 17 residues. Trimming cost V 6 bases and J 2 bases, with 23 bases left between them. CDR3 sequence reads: CASSEEGVPSPTYEQYF. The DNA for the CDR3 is TGTGCCAGCTCGGAGGAGGGGGTTCCTTCGCCCACCTACGAGCAGTACTTC.